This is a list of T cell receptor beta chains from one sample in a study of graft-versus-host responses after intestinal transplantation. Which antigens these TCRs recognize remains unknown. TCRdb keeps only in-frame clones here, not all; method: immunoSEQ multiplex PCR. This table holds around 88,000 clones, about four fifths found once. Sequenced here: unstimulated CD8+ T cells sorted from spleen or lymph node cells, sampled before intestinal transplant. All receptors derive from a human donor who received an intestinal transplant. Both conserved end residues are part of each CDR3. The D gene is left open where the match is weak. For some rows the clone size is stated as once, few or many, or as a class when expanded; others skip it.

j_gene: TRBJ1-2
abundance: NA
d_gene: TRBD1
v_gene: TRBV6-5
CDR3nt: TGTGCCAGCAGTTTAAGACAGGGGGAAAGCTATGGCTACACCTTC
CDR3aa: CASSLRQGESYGYTF

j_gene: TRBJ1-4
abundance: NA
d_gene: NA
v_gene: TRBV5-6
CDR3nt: TGTGCCAGCAGCTTCGGGACACTGAGAGAAAAACTGTTTTTT
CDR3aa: CASSFGTLREKLFF

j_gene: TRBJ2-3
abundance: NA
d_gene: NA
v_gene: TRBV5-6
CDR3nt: TGTGCCAGCAGCTTTGGGGGAGACAGGATAAGCACAGATACGCAGTATTTT
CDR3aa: CASSFGGDRISTDTQYF

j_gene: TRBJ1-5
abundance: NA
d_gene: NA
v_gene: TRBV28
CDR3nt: TGTGCCAGCAGTTACCCCCCGGGGAATCAGCCCCAGCATTTT
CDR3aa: CASSYPPGNQPQHF

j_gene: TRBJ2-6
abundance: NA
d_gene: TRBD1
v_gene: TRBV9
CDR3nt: TGTGCCAGCAGCGTGAGCAACCGGGACAGCTTCTCTGGGGCCAACGTCCTGACTTTC
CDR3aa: CASSVSNRDSFSGANVLTF

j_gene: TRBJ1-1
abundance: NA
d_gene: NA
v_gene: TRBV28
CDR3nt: TGTGCCAGCAGGCCTGTGAGGTCCCAAGAAAACACTGAAGCTTTCTTT
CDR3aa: CASRPVRSQENTEAFF

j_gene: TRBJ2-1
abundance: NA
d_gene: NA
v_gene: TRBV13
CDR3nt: TGTGCCAGCAGCCAACAGCTGTTTGGTTACAATGAGCAGTTCTTC
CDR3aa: CASSQQLFGYNEQFF

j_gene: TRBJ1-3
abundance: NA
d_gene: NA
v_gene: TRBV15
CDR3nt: TGTGCCACCAGCAGAGATCGCGGGCTCCCATCTGGAAACACCATATATTTT
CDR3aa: CATSRDRGLPSGNTIYF

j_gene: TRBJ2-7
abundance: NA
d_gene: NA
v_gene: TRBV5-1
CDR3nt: TGCGCCAGCAGCTTGGCATCGTGGCAGGCCGGAGACGAGCAGTACTTC
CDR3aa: CASSLASWQAGDEQYF

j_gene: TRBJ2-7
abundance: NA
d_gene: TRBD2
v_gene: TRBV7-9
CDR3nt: TGTGCCAGCAGCTCCTCCATCCTAGCGGGGGATCCCTACGAGCAGTACTTC
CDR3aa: CASSSSILAGDPYEQYF

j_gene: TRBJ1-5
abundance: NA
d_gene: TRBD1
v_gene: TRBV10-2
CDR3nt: TGCGCCAGCAGTGATGAGGGGGCCCACAATCAGCCCCAGCATTTT
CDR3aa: CASSDEGAHNQPQHF

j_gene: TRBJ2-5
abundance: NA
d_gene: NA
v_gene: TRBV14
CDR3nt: TGTGCCAGCAGCCAGGATTCAGCGGGCGCGTACCAAGAGACCCAGTACTTC
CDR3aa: CASSQDSAGAYQETQYF

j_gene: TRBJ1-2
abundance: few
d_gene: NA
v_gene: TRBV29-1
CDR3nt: TGCAGCGTTGATGGGGGGGTGGCAGGGAGTCATGGCTACACCTTC
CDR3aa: CSVDGGVAGSHGYTF

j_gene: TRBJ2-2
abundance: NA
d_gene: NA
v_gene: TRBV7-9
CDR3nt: TGTGCCATGCGCGGGCAGGGGATAGCCGGGGAGCTGTTTTTT
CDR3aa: CAMRGQGIAGELFF

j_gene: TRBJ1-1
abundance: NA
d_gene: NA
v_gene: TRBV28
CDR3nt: TGTGCCAGCAGTTTCGACGGCCAGAACACTGAAGCTTTCTTT
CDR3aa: CASSFDGQNTEAFF

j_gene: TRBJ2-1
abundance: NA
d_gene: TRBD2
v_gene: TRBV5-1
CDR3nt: TGCGCCAGCAGCTTGGGAGCGGGGGCCCCTGATGAGCAGTTCTTC
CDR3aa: CASSLGAGAPDEQFF

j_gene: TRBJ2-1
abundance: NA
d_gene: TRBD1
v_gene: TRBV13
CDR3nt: TGTGCCAGCAGCTCGGGACAGGGGGTTTACGGTGAGCAGTTCTTC
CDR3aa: CASSSGQGVYGEQFF

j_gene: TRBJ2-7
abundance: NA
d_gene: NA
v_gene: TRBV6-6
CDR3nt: TGTGCCAGCAGTTTCCGGGACTTTCAGCCCTACGAGCAGTACTTC
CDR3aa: CASSFRDFQPYEQYF

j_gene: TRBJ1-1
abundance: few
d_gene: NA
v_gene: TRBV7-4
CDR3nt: TGTGCCAGCAGCTTAGACGGTGAAGCTTTCTTT
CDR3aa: CASSLDGEAFF

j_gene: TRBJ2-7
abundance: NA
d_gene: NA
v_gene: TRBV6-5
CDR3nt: TGTGCCAGCAGTGAGTGGGGATACGAGCAGTACTTC
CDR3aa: CASSEWGYEQYF

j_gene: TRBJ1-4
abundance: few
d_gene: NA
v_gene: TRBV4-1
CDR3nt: TGCGCCAGCAGCCAAGAAGGTCCAGGAACTAATGAAAAACTGTTTTTT
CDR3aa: CASSQEGPGTNEKLFF

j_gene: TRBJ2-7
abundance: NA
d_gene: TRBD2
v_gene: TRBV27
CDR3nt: TGTGCCAGCAGTTTATCAGCGGGAACCTACGAGCAGTACTTC
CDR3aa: CASSLSAGTYEQYF

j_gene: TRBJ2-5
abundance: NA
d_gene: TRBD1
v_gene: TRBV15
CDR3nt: TGTGCCACCAGCAGAGATTGGACAGGGCCCCAAGAGACCCAGTACTTC
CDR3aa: CATSRDWTGPQETQYF

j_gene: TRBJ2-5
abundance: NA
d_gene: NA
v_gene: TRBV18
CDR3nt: TGTGCCAGCTCGCCGACTAGTACGTATCAAGAGACCCAGTACTTC
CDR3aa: CASSPTSTYQETQYF

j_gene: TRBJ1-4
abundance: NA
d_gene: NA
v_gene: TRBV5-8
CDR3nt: TGTGCCAGCAGCTTGGGGGGGGAAAAACTGTTTTTT
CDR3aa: CASSLGGEKLFF

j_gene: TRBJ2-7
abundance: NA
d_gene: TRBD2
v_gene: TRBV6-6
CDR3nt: TGTGCCAGCAGTTACGGGACTAGCTACGAGCAGTACTTC
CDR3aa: CASSYGTSYEQYF

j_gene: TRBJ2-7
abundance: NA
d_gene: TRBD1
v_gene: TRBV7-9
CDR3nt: TGTGCCAGCAGCTCCGAACAGGGGATACCCTACGAGCAGTACTTC
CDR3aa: CASSSEQGIPYEQYF

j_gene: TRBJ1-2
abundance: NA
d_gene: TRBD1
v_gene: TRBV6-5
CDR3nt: TGTGCCAGCAGTTATGCCATTAAGGGGGCAGATGGCTACACCTTC
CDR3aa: CASSYAIKGADGYTF

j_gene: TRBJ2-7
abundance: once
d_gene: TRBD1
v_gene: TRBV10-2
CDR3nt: TGCGCCAGCAGACAGGGGTTCCACGAGCAGTACTTC
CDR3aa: CASRQGFHEQYF

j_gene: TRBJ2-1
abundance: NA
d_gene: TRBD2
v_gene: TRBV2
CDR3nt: TGTGCCAGGACGGGACTAGTAAGCCCCAATGAGCAGTTCTTC
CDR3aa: CARTGLVSPNEQFF

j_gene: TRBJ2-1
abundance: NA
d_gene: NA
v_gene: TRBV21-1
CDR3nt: TGTGCCAGCAGTCAACTAGCGGGAGGGCCAGATGAGCAGTTCTTC
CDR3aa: CASSQLAGGPDEQFF

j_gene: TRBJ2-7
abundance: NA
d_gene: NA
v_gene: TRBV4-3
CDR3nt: TGCGCCAGCAGCCAATACACTGACTACGAGCAGTACTTC
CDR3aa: CASSQYTDYEQYF

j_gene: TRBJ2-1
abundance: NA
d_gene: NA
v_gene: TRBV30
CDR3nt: TGTGCCTGGAGTGCCGGGACTGCCTACAATGAGCAGTTCTTC
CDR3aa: CAWSAGTAYNEQFF

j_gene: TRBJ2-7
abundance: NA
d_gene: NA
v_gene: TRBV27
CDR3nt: TGTGCCAGCAGTTTATCGGTAGTCACCTCCTACGAGCAGTACTTC
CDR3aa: CASSLSVVTSYEQYF

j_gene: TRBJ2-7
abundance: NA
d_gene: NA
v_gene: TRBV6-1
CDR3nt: TGTGCCAGCAGTGACAGGGGCTACGAGCAGTACTTC
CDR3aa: CASSDRGYEQYF

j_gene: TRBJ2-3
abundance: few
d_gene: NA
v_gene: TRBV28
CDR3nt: TGTGCCAGCAGTCGTAGGGCCCTCCGAACAGATACGCAGTATTTT
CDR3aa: CASSRRALRTDTQYF

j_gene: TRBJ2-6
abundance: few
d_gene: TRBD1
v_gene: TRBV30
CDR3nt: TGTGCCTGGAACCCCGGGACAGACACCTCTGGGGCCAACGTCCTGACTTTC
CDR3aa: CAWNPGTDTSGANVLTF

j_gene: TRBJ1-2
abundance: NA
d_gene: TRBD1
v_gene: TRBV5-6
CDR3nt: TGTGCCAGCAGTCTGAAGGACAGGGAATTCTTCTATGGCTACACCTTC
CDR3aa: CASSLKDREFFYGYTF

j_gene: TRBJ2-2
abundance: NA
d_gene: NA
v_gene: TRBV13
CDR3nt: TGTGCCAGCAGCTTAGGGGGTGCCACCGGGGAGCTGTTTTTT
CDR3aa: CASSLGGATGELFF

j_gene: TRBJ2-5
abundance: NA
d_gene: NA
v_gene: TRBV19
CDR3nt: TGTGCCAGTAGTATAATAGGGGGAGAGACCCAGTACTTC
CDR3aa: CASSIIGGETQYF

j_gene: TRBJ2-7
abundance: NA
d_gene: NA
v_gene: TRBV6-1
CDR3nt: TGTGCCAGCAGTGAAGTCTGGGGTGAGCAGTACTTC
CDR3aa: CASSEVWGEQYF

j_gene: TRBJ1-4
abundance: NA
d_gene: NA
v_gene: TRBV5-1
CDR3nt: TGCGCCAGCAGCTTGGATTTGGGGGAAAAACTGTTTTTT
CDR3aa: CASSLDLGEKLFF

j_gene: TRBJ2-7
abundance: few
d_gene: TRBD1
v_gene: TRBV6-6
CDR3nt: TGTGCCAGCACCTGGACAGGGCCCTCCTACGAGCAGTACTTC
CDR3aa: CASTWTGPSYEQYF

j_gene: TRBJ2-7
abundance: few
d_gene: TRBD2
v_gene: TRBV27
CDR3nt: TGTGCCAGCAGTTGGGGGACTAGCGGGAGCTACGAGCAGTACTTC
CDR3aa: CASSWGTSGSYEQYF

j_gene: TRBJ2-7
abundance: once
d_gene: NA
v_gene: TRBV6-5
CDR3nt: TGTGCCAGCAGTTACTCCGTGACAGGGAGGAACGAGCAGTACTTC
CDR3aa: CASSYSVTGRNEQYF

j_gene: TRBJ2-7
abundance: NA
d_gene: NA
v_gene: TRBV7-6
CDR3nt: TGTGCCAGCAGCTTAGCATTCAGTTCCCTACCAAACGAGCAGTACTTC
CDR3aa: CASSLAFSSLPNEQYF

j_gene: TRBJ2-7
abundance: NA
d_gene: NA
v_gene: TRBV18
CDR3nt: TGTGCCAGCTCACCACCGGAATCCTACGAGCAGTACTTC
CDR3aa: CASSPPESYEQYF

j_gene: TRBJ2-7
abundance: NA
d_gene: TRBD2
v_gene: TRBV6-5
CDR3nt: TGTGCCAGCAGTTACAGCACTAGCGGGACCTACGAGCAGTACTTC
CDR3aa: CASSYSTSGTYEQYF